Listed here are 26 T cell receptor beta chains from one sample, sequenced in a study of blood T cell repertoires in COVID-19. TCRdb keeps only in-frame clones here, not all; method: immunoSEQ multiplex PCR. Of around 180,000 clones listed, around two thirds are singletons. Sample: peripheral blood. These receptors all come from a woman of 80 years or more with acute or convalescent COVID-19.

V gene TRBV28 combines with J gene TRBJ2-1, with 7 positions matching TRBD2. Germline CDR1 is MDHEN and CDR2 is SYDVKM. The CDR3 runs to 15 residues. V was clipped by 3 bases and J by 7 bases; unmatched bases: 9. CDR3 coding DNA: TGTGCCAGCAGTTTCAGTACATCCGGGAGGAATGAGCAGTTCTTC. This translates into CASSFSTSGRNEQFF.

The CDR3: CASSFPPGGVDNSPLHF. Here the CDR3 DNA reads TGTGCCAGCAGCTTTCCGCCGGGAGGGGTTGATAATTCACCCCTCCACTTT. The chain couples TRBV7-9 to TRBJ1-6; the D gene is possibly TRBD1 (5 bases). Looked up from germline, CDR1 is SEHNR and CDR2 is FQNEAQ (reference sequence). V lost 3 bases and J lost 5, with 17 bases in between. CDR3 length: 17 residues. Complete variable domain (other parts from reference TRBV7-9 and TRBJ1-6): DTGVSQNPRHKITKRGQNVTFRCDPISEHNRLYWYRQTLGQGPEFLTYFQNEAQLEKSRLLSDRFSAERPKGSFSTLEIQRTEQGDSAMYLCASSFPPGGVDNSPLHFGNGTRLTVT.

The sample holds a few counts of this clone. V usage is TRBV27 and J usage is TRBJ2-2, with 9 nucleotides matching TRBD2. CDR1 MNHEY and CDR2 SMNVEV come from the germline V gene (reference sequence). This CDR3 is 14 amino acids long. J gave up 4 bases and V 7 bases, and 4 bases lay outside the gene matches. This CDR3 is CASNLSGGTGELFF. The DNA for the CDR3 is TGTGCCAGCAACCTTAGCGGGGGCACCGGGGAGCTGTTTTTT.

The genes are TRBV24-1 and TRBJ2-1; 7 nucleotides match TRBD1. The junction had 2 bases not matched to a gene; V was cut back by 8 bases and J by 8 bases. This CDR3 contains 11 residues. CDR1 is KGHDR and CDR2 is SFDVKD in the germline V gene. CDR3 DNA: TGTGCCACCAACAGGGGAGATGAGCAGTTCTTC. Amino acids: CATNRGDEQFF.

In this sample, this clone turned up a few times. The CDR3 DNA is TGTGCCAGCAGTCCCCAGGGGGCGCGAGGCTACACCTTC. This translates into CASSPQGARGYTF. The chain is built from TRBV28 and TRBJ1-2, with 8 positions matching TRBD1. Losses at the gene ends were 5 bases for V and 8 bases for J; bases not matched to a gene: 7. The CDR3 runs to 13 residues. Germline values: CDR1 MDHEN, CDR2 SYDVKM.

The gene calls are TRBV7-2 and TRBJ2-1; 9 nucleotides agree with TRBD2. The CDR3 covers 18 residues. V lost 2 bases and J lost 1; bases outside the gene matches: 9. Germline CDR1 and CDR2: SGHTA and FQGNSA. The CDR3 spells CASSLHISGSRSYNEQFF. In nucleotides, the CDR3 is TGTGCCAGCAGCTTACATATTAGCGGGAGTAGGTCCTACAATGAGCAGTTCTTC.

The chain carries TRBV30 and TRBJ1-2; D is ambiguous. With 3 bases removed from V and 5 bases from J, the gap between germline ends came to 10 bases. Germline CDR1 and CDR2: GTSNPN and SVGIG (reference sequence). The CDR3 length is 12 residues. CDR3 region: CAWRTTGYGYTF. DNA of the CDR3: TGTGCCTGGAGGACTACGGGTTATGGCTACACCTTC.

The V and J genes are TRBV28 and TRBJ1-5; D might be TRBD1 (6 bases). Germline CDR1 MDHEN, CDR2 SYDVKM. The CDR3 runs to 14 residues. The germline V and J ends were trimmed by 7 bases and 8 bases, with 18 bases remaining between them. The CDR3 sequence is CASTPLRTVEPQHF. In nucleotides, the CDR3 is TGTGCCAGCACCCCTTTAAGGACAGTCGAGCCCCAGCATTTT.

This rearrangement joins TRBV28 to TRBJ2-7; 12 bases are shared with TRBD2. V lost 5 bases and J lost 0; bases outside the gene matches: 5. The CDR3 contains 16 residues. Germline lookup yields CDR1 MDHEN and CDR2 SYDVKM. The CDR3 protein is CASSEGTSGRSYEQYF. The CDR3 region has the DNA TGTGCCAGCAGTGAAGGGACTAGCGGGCGCTCCTACGAGCAGTACTTC.

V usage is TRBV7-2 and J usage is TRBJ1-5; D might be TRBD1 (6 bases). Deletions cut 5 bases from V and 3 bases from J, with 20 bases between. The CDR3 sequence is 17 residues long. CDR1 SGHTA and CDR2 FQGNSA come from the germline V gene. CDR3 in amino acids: CASSPGVGQGSNQPQHF. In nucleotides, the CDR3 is TGTGCCAGCAGCCCCGGGGTGGGGCAGGGGTCCAATCAGCCCCAGCATTTT.

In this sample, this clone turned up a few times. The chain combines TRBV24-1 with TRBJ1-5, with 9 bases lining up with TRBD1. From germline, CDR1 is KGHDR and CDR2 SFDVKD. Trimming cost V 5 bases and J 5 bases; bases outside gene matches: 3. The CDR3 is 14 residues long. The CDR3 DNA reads TGTGCCACCAGTGGAGGGGACAGGGATCAGCCCCAGCATTTT. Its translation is CATSGGDRDQPQHF.

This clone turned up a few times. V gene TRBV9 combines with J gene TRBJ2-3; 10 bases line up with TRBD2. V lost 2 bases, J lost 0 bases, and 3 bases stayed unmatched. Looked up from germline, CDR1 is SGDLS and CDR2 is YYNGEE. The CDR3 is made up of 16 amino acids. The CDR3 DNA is TGTGCCAGCAGCGTGCAAGCGGGGGGGAGCACAGATACGCAGTATTTT. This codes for CASSVQAGGSTDTQYF.

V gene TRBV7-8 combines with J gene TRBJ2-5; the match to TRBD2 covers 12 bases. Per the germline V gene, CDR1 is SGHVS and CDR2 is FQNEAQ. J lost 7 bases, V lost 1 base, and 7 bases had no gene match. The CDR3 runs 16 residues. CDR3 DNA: TGTGCCAGCAGCTTAGGGACTAGCGGGGCGGGAGGGACCCAGTACTTC. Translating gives CASSLGTSGAGGTQYF.

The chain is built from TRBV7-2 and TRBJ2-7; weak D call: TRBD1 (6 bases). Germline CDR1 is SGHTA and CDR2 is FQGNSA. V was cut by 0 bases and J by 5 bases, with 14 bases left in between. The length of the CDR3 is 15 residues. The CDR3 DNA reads TGTGCCAGCAGCTTAGCACAGGGAGTAGTGGACGAGCAGTACTTC. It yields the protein CASSLAQGVVDEQYF.

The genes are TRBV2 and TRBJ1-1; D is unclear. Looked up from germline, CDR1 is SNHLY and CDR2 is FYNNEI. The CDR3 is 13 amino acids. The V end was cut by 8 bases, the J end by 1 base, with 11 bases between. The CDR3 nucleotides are TGTGCCAGCGGCCTTTTACCGAACACTGAAGCTTTCTTT. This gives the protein CASGLLPNTEAFF. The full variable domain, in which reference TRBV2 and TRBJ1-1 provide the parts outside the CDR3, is EPEVTQTPSHQVTQMGQEVILRCVPISNHLYFYWYRQILGQKVEFLVSFYNNEISEKSEIFDDQFSVERPDGSNFTLKIRSTKLEDSAMYFCASGLLPNTEAFFGQGTRLTVV.

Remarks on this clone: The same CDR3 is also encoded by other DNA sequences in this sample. CDR3 sequence reads: CASSSQGDTEAFF. The CDR3 DNA is TGTGCCAGTAGTTCTCAGGGGGACACTGAAGCTTTCTTT. The V gene is TRBV19, the J gene TRBJ1-1; 7 bases are shared with TRBD1. CDR3 length: 13 residues. Germline CDR1 and CDR2: LNHDA and SQIVND (reference sequence). V lost 5 bases to trimming and J lost 3 bases; unmatched junction nucleotides: 3.

The CDR3 reads CASSSPTTGDYEQYF. The CDR3 DNA follows: TGTGCCAGCAGCTCCCCTACGACAGGGGACTACGAGCAGTACTTC. The chain recombines TRBV27 with TRBJ2-7; 8 bases agree with TRBD1. The CDR3 loop spans 15 amino acids. Trimming at V came to 6 bases and at J to 3 bases, leaving 10 bases not matched to a gene. Germline V gene data show CDR1 as MNHEY and CDR2 as SMNVEV (reference sequence).

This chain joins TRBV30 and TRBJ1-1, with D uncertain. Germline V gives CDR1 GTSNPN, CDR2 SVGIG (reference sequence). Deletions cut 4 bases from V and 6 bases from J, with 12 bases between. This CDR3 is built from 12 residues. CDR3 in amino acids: CAWKESGPEAFF. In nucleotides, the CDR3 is TGTGCCTGGAAAGAGAGTGGGCCTGAAGCTTTCTTT.

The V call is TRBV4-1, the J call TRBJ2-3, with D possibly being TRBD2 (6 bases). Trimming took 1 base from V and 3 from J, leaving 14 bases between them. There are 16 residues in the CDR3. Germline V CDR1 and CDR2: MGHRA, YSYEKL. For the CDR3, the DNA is TGCGCCAGCAGCCAAGTACGGGGGAGAGGGACAGATACGCAGTATTTT. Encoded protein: CASSQVRGRGTDTQYF.

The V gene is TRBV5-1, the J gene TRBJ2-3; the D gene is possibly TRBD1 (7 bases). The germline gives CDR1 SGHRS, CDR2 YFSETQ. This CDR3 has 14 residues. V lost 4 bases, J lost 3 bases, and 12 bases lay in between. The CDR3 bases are TGCGCCAGCAGCCTACAGGGGAGGACAGATACGCAGTATTTT. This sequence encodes CASSLQGRTDTQYF. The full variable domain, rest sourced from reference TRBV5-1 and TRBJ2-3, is KAGVTQTPRYLIKTRGQQVTLSCSPISGHRSVSWYQQTPGQGLQFLFEYFSETQRNKGNFPGRFSGRQFSNSRSEMNVSTLELGDSALYLCASSLQGRTDTQYFGPGTRLTVL.

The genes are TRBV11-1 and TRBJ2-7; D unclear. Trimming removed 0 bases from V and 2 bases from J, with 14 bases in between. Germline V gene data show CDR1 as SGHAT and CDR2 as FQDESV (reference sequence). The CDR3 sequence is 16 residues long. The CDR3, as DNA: TGTGCCAGCAGCTTAGCAGCCGGTCCTCTGACCTACGAGCAGTACTTC. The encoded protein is CASSLAAGPLTYEQYF. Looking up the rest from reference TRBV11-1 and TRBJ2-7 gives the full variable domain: EAEVAQSPRYKITEKSQAVAFWCDPISGHATLYWYRQILGQGPELLVQFQDESVVDDSQLPKDRFSAERLKGVDSTLKIQPAELGDSAMYLCASSLAAGPLTYEQYFGPGTRLTVT.

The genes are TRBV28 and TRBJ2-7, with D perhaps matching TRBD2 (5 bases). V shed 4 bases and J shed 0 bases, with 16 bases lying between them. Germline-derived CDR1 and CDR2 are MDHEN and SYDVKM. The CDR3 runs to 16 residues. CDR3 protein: CASSYPGSTSSYEQYF. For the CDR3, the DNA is TGTGCCAGCAGTTATCCGGGGTCTACGAGCTCCTACGAGCAGTACTTC.

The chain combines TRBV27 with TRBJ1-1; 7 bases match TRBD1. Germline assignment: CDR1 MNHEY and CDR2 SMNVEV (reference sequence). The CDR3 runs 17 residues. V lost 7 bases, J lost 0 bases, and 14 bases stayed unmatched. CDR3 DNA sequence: TGTGCCAGCAAATCCCTGGGGACAGAAACAATGAACACTGAAGCTTTCTTT. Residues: CASKSLGTETMNTEAFF.

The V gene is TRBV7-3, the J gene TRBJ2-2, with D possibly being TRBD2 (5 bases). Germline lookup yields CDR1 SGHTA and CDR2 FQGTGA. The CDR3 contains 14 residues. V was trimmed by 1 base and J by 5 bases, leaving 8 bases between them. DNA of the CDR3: TGTGCCAGCAGCTTAAGTGGGAGTACCGGGGAGCTGTTTTTT. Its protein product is CASSLSGSTGELFF.

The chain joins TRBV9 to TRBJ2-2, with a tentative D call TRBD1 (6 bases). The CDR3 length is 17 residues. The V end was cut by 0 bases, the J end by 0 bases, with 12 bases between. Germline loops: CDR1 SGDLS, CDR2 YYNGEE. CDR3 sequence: CASSVGLGTTNTGELFF. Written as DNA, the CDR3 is TGTGCCAGCAGCGTAGGCCTCGGGACAACGAACACCGGGGAGCTGTTTTTT.

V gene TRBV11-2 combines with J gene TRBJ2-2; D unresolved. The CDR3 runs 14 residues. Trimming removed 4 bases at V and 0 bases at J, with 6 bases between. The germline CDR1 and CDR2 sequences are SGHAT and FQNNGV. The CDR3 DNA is TGTGCCAGCAGCTCACATTCGAACACCGGGGAGCTGTTTTTT. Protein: CASSSHSNTGELFF.